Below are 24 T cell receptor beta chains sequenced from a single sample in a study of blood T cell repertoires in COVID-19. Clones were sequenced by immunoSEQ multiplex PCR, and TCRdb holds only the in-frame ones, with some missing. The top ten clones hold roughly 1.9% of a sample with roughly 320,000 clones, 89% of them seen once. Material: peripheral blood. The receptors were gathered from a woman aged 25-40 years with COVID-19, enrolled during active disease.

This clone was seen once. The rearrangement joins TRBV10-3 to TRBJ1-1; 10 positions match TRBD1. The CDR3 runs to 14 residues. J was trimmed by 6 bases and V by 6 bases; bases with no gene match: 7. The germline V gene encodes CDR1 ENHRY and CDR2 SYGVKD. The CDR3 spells CAIRETGGLAEAFF. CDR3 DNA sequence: TGTGCCATCAGGGAGACAGGGGGCCTCGCTGAAGCTTTCTTT.

CDR3 residues: CASSDWRLAEDTGELFF. CDR3 bases: TGTGCCAGCAGTGATTGGCGACTAGCGGAGGACACCGGGGAGCTGTTTTTT. J is TRBJ2-2 and V is TRBV6-1; 9 bases are a match to TRBD2. The V segment lost 3 bases and the J segment 3 bases; nucleotides outside the gene matches: 8. CDR1 and CDR2 (germline): MNHNS, SASEGT. The CDR3 is made up of 17 amino acids.

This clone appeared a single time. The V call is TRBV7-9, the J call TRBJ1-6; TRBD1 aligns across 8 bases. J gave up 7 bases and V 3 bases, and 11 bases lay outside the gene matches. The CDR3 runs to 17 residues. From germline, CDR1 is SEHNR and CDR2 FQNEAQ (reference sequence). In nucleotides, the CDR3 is TGTGCCAGCAGCTTGGGGGACAGGACGAACGGCAATTCACCCCTCCACTTT. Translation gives CASSLGDRTNGNSPLHF.

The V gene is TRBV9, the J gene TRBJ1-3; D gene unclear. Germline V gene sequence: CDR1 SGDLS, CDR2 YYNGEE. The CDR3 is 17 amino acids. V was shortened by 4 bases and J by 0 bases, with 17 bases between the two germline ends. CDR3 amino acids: CASSSVGRPYSGNTIYF. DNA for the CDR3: TGTGCCAGCAGCTCAGTGGGGAGGCCCTACTCTGGAAACACCATATATTTT.

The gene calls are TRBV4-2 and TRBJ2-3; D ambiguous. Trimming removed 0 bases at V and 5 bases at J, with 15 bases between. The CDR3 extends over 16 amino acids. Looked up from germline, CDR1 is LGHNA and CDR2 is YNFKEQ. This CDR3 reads CASSQDIAIGEDTQYF. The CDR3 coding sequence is TGTGCCAGCAGCCAAGATATAGCCATAGGTGAAGATACGCAGTATTTT.

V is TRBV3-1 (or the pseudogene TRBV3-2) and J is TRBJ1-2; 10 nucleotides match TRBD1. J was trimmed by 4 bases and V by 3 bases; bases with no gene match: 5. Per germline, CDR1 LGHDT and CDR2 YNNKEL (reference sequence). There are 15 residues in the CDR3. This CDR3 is CASSQPTGGGYGYTF. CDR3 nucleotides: TGTGCCAGCAGCCAGCCGACAGGGGGCGGCTATGGCTACACCTTC.

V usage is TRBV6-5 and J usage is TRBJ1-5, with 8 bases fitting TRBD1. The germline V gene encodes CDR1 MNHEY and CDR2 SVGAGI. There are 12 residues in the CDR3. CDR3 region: CAAGGNNQPQHF. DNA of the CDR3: TGTGCTGCAGGGGGCAACAATCAGCCCCAGCATTTT.

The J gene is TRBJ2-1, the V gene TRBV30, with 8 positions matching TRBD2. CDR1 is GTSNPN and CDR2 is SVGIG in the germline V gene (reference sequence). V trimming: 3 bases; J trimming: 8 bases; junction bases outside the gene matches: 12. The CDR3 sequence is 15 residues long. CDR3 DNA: TGTGCCTGGAGCGGCTCCGGGACTAGAGTCGATGAGCAGTTCTTC. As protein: CAWSGSGTRVDEQFF.

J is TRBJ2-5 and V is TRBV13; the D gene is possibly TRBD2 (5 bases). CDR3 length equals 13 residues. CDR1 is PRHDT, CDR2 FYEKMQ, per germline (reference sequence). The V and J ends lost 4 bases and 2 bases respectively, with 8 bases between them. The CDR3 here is CASSSRGQETQYF. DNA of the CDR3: TGTGCCAGCAGCTCACGAGGGCAAGAGACCCAGTACTTC.

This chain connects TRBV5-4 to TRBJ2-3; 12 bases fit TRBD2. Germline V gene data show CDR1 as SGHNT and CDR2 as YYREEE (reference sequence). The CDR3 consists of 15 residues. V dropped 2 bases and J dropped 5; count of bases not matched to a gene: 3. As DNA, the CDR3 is TGTGCCAGCAGCTTCCTAGCGGGGGGGCAAGATACGCAGTATTTT. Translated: CASSFLAGGQDTQYF.

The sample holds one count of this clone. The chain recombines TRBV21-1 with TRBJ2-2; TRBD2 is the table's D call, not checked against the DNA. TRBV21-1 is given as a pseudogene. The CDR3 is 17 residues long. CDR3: CASSLDVVPPNTGELFF. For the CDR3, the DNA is TGTGCCAGCAGCCTAGATGTGGTTCCCCCGAACACCGGGGAGCTGTTTTTT.

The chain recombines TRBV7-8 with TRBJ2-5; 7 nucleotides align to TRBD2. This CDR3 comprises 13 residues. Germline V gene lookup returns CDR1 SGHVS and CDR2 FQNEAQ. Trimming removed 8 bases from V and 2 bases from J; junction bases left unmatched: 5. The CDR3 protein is CASGWRGQETQYF. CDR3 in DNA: TGTGCCAGCGGTTGGCGGGGGCAAGAGACCCAGTACTTC.

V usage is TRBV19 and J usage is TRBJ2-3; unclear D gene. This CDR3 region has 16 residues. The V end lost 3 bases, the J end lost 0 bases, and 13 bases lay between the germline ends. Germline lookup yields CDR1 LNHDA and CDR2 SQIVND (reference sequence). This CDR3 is CASSIVAESSTDTQYF. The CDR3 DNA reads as TGTGCCAGTAGTATCGTCGCGGAGTCTAGCACAGATACGCAGTATTTT.

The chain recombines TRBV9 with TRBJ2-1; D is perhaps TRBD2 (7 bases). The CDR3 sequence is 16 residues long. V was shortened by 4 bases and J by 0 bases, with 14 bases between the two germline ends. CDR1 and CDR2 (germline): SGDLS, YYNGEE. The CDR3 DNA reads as TGTGCCAGCAGCCTAGGGGGGGTGAGCTCCTACAATGAGCAGTTCTTC. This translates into CASSLGGVSSYNEQFF. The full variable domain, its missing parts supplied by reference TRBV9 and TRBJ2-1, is DSGVTQTPKHLITATGQRVTLRCSPRSGDLSVYWYQQSLDQGLQFLIQYYNGEERAKGNILERFSAQQFPDLHSELNLSSLELGDSALYFCASSLGGVSSYNEQFFGPGTRLTVL.

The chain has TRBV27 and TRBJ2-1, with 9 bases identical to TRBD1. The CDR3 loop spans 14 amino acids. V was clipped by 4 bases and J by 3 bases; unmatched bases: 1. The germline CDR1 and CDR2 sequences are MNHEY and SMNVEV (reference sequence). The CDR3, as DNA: TGTGCCAGCAGTTACAGGGGGCTCTACAATGAGCAGTTCTTC. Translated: CASSYRGLYNEQFF.

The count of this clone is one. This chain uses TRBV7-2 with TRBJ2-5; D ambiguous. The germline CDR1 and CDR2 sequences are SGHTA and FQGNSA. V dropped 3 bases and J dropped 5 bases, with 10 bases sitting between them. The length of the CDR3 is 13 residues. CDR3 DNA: TGTGCCAGCAGCTTCGATGGCATGGAGACCCAGTACTTC. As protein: CASSFDGMETQYF. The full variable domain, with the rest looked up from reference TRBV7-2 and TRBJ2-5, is GAGVSQSPSNKVTEKGKDVELRCDPISGHTALYWYRQSLGQGLEFLIYFQGNSAPDKSGLPSDRFSAERTGGSVSTLTIQRTQQEDSAVYLCASSFDGMETQYFGPGTRLLVL.

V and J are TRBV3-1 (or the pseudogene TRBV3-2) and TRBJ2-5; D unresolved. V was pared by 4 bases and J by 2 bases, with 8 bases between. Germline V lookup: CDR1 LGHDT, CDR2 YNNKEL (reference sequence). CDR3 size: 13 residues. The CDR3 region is CASSRGGQETQYF. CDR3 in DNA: TGTGCCAGCAGCCGAGGTGGGCAAGAGACCCAGTACTTC.

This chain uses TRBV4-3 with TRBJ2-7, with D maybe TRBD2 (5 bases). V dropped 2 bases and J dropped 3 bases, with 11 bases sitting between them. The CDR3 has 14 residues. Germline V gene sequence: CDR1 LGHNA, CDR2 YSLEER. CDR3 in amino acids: CASSQSLGSYEQYF. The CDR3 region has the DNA TGCGCCAGCAGCCAAAGTCTTGGGAGCTACGAGCAGTACTTC.

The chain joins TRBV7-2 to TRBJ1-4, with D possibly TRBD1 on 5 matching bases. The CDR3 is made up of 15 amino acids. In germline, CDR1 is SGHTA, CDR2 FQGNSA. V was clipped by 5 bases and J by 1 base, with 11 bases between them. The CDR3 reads CASSRRGETNEKLFF. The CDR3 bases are TGTGCCAGCAGCCGTCGGGGGGAAACTAATGAAAAACTGTTTTTT.

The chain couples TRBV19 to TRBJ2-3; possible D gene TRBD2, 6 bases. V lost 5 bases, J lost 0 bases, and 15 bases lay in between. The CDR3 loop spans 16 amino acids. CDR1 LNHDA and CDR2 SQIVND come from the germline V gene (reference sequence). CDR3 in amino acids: CASSRTGTGSTDTQYF. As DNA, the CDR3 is TGTGCCAGTAGTCGGACCGGGACTGGGAGCACAGATACGCAGTATTTT. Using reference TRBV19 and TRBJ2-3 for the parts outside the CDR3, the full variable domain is DGGITQSPKYLFRKEGQNVTLSCEQNLNHDAMYWYRQDPGQGLRLIYYSQIVNDFQKGDIAEGYSVSREKKESFPLTVTSAQKNPTAFYLCASSRTGTGSTDTQYFGPGTRLTVL.

The CDR3 DNA reads as TGTGCCTGGACAGTTTATAGCAATCAGCCCCAGCATTTT. Its translation: CAWTVYSNQPQHF. The chain employs TRBV30 and TRBJ1-5; D gene ambiguous. V shed 4 bases and J shed 0 bases, with 7 bases lying between them. The CDR3 runs to 13 residues. Looked up from germline, CDR1 is GTSNPN and CDR2 is SVGIG (reference sequence).

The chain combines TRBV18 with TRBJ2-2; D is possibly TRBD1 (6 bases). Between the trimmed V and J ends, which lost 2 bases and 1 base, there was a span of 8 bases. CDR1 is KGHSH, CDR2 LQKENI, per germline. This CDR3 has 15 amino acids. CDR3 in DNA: TGTGCCAGCTCACCATGGACAGAGAACACCGGGGAGCTGTTTTTT. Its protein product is CASSPWTENTGELFF.

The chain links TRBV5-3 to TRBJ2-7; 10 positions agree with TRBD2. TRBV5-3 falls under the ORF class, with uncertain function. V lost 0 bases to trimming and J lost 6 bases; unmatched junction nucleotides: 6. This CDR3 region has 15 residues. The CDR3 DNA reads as TGTGCCAGAAGCTTGGGCGGAGCGGGGGGGTCCGAGCAGTACGTC. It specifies CARSLGGAGGSEQYV.

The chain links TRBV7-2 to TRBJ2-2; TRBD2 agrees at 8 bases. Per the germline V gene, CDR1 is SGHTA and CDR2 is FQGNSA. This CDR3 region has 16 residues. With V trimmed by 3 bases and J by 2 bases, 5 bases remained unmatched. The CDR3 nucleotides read TGTGCCAGCAGCTTCCTTAGCGGGGTTAACACCGGGGAGCTGTTTTTT. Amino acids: CASSFLSGVNTGELFF.